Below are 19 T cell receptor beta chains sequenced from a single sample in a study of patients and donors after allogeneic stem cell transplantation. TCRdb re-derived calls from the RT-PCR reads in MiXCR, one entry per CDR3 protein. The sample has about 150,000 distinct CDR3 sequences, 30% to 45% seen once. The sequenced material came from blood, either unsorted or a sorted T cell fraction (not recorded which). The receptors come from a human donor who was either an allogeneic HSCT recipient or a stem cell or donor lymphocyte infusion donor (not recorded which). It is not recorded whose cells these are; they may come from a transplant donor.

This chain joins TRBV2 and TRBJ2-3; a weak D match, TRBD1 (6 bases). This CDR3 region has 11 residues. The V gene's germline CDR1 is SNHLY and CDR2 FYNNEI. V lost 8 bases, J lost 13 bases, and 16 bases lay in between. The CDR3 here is CASAEDRREYF. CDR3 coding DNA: TGTGCCAGCGCTGAGGACAGACGAGAGTATTTT.

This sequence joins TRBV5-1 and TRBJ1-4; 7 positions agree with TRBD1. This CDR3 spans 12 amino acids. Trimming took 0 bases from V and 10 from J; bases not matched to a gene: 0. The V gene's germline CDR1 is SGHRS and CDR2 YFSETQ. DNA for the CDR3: TGCGCCAGCAGCTTGGACAGGGGAAAACTGTTTTTT. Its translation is CASSLDRGKLFF.

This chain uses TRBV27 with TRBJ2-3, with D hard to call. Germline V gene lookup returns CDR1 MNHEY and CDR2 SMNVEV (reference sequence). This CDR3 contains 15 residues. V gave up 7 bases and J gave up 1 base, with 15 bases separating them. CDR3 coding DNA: TGTGCCAGCAAGTTTCAAAGTCCGGGCACAGATACGCAGTATTTT. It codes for CASKFQSPGTDTQYF.

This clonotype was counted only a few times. The CDR3 loop is CASSPKGANTGELFF. In DNA, the CDR3 is TGTGCCAGCAGCCCCAAGGGGGCAAACACCGGGGAGCTGTTTTTT. This chain joins TRBV12-3 or TRBV12-4 and TRBJ2-2; 7 nucleotides align to TRBD1. CDR3 length equals 15 residues. With 6 bases clipped from V and 2 bases from J, the junction kept 6 bases outside the gene matches.

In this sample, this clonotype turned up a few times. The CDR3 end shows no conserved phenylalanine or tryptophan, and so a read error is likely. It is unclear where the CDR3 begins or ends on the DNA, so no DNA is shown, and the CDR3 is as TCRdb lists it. CDR3 protein: CASSLMGPVS. The chain is built from TRBV7-3 and TRBJ1-2. The CDR3 is made up of 10 amino acids, end residues included. Germline CDR1 reads SGHTA; CDR2 reads FQGTGA.

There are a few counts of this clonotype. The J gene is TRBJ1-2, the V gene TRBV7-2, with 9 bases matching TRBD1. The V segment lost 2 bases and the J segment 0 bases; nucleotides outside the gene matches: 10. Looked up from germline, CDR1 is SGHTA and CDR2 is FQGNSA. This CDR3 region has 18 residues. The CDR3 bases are TGTGCCAGCAGCTTAACCGACAGGGGGACCTGGACTAACTATGGCTACACCTTC. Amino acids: CASSLTDRGTWTNYGYTF.

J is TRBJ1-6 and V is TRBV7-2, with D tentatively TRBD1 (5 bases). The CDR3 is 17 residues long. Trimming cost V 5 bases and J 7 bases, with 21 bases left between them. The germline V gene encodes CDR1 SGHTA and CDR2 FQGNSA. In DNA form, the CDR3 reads TGTGCCAGCAGCCCCGGGGGAGGGAAATGGTGGAATTCACCCCTCCACTTT. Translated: CASSPGGGKWWNSPLHF.

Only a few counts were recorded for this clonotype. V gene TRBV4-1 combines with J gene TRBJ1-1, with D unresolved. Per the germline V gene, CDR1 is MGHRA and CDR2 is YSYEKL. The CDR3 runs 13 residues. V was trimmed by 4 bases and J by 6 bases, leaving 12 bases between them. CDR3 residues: CASSPEGFAEAFF. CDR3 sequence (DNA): TGCGCCAGCAGCCCCGAAGGGTTTGCTGAAGCTTTCTTT.

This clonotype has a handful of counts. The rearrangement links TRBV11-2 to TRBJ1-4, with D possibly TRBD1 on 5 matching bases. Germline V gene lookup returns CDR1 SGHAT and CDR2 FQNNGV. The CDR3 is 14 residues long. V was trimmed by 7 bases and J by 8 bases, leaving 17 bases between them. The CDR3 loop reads CASTHFGHREKLFF. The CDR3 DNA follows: TGTGCCAGCACCCATTTCGGACATAGGGAAAAACTGTTTTTT.

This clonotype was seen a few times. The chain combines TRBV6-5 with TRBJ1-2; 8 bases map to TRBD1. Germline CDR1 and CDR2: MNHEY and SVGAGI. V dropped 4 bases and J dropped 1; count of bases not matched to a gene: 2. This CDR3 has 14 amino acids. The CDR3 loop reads CASSSGGYNYGYTF. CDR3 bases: TGTGCCAGCAGTTCAGGGGGCTATAACTATGGCTACACCTTC.

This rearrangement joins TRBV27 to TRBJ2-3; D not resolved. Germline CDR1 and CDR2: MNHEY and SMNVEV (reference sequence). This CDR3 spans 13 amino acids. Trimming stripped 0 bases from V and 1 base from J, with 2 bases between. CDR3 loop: CASSLSGTDTQYF. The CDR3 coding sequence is TGTGCCAGCAGTTTATCCGGCACAGATACGCAGTATTTT.

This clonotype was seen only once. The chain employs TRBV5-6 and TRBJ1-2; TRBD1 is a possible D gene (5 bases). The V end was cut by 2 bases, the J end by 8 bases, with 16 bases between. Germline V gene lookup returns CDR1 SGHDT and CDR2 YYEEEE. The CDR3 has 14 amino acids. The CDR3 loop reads CASSFTAREGGYTF. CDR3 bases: TGTGCCAGCAGCTTTACGGCCAGGGAAGGGGGCTACACCTTC. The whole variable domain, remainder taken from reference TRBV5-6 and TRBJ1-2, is DAGVTQSPTHLIKTRGQQVTLRCSPKSGHDTVSWYQQALGQGPQFIFQYYEEEERQRGNFPDRFSGHQFPNYSSELNVNALLLGDSALYLCASSFTAREGGYTFGSGTRLTVV.

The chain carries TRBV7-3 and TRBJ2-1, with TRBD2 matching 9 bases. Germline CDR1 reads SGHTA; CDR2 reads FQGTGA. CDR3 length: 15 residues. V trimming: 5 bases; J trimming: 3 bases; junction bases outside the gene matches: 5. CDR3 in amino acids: CASSPRRGGYNEQFF. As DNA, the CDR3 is TGTGCCAGCAGCCCAAGGCGGGGGGGCTACAATGAGCAGTTCTTC.

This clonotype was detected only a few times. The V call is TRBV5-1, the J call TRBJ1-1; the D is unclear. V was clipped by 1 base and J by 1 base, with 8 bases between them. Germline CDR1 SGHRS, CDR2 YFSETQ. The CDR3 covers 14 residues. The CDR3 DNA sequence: TGCGCCAGCAGCTTGATGGCAGGGAACACTGAAGCTTTCTTT. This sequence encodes CASSLMAGNTEAFF.

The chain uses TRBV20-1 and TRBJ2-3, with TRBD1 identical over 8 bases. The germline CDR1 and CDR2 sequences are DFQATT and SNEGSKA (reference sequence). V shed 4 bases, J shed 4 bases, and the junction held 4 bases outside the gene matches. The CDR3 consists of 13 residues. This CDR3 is CSAMTGEADTQYF. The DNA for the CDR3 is TGCAGTGCTATGACAGGGGAGGCAGATACGCAGTATTTT.

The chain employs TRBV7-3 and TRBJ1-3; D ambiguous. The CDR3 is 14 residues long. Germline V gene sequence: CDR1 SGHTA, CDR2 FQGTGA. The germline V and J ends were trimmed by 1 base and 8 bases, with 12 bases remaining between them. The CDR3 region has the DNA TGTGCCAGCAGCTTAATTGGGGAACCGGACACCATATATTTT. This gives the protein CASSLIGEPDTIYF.

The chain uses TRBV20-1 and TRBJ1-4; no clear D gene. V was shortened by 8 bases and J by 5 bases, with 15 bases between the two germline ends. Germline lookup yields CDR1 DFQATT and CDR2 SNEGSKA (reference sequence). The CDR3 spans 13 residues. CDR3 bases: TGCAGTTTCCGCGGGGATGCGAATGAAAAACTGTTTTTT. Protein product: CSFRGDANEKLFF.

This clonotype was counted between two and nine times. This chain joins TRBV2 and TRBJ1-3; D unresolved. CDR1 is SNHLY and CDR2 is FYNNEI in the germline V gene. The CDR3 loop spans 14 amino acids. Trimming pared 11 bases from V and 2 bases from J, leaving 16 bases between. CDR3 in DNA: TGTGCCGTTAATGCGCCATCGGCTGGAAACACCATATATTTT. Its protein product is CAVNAPSAGNTIYF.

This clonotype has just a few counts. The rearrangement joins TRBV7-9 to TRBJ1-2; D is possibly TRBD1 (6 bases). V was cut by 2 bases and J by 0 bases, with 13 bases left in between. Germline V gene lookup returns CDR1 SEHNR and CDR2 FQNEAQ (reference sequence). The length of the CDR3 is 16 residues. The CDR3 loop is CASSLITGSPNYGYTF. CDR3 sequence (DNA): TGTGCCAGCAGCTTAATCACAGGGAGCCCTAACTATGGCTACACCTTC. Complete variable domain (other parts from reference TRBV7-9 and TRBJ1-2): DTGVSQNPRHKITKRGQNVTFRCDPISEHNRLYWYRQTLGQGPEFLTYFQNEAQLEKSRLLSDRFSAERPKGSFSTLEIQRTEQGDSAMYLCASSLITGSPNYGYTFGSGTRLTVV.